This entry features one T cell receptor beta chain sequence. Its antigen is not identified. The germline gives CDR1 SNHLY, CDR2 FYNNEI. Trimming removed 4 bases from V and 4 bases from J; junction bases left unmatched: 6. This CDR3 has 14 amino acids. Nominally healthy donors provided the samples, though records likely missed some immune exposures. This record comes from a study of cytomegalovirus exposure and HLA in healthy donors. The PCR had 60 Vbeta and 13 Jbeta primers. The method was immunoSEQ multiplex PCR; TCRdb's version includes in-frame clones alone and lacks a portion of them. The repertoire consists of 50,000 to 65,000 clones, with roughly 77% occurring once and the leading ten covering roughly 23%. General observations from the study: With high specificity and sensitivity, the classifier reportedly diagnosed cytomegalovirus status. Specificity of a few CMV-associated chains for CMV antigens was verified in vitro.

The rearrangement uses TRBV2 and TRBJ2-7, with TRBD2 matching over 8 bases. This receptor was obtained from a woman aged 35 to 49 in good health and CMV-seropositive. The sequencing sample was made of PBMCs. This CDR3 reads CASSVLRGDYEQYF. CDR3 coding DNA: TGTGCCAGCAGTGTCCTGCGGGGGGATTACGAGCAGTACTTC.